This TCR beta chain was profiled in a study of neoadjuvant nivolumab and ipilimumab in lung cancer. Overall study findings and caveats: From pretherapy to surgery, tumor richness and clonality rose with dual therapy.

Sequencing used immunoSEQ multiplex PCR; TCRdb keeps in-frame clones, though not all of them. Of over 20,000 clones listed, 82% were seen once; the top ten hold 7.5% to 9%. Germline assignment: CDR1 GTSNPN and CDR2 SVGIG (reference sequence). The V and J ends lost 0 bases and 4 bases respectively, with 9 bases between them. The CDR3 contains 13 residues. Details on this clone: Antigen specificity is unknown.

This TCR was sampled from an adult with non-small cell lung cancer. Sample: tumor tissue, taken after neoadjuvant nivolumab, alone or with ipilimumab, at or shortly before surgery. The gene calls are TRBV30 and TRBJ1-2, with D unclear. The CDR3 nucleotides are TGTGCCTGGAGTGTATTAAGTGGCTATGGCTACACCTTC. This gives the protein CAWSVLSGYGYTF.